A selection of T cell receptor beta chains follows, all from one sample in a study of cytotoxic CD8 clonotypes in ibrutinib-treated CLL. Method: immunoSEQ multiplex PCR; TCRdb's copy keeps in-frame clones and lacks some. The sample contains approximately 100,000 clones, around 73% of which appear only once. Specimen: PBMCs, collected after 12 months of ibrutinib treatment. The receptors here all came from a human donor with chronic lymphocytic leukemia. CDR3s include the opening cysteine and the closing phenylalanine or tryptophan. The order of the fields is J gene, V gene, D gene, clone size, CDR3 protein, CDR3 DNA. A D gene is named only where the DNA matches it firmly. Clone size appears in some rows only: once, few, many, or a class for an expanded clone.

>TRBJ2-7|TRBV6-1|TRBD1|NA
CASTGQGASYEQYF
TGTGCCAGCACCGGACAGGGGGCATCCTACGAGCAGTACTTC
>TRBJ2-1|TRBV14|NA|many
CASSQGSARGYNEQFF
TGTGCCAGCAGCCAAGGAAGCGCGCGAGGATACAATGAGCAGTTCTTC
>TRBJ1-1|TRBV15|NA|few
CATSFQGLGTEAFF
TGTGCCACCAGCTTTCAGGGGTTGGGCACTGAAGCTTTCTTT
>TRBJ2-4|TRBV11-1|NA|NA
CASSLVGGSGNIQYF
TGTGCCAGCAGCTTAGTTGGGGGATCGGGAAACATTCAGTACTTC
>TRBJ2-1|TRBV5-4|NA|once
CASSPGSREFNEQFF
TGTGCCAGCAGCCCCGGCAGCCGCGAATTCAATGAGCAGTTCTTC
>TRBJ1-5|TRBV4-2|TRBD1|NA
CASSWTGVNQPQHF
TGTGCCAGCAGCTGGACAGGGGTTAATCAGCCCCAGCATTTT
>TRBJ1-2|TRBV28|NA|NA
CASSPPGYGYTF
TGTGCCAGCAGCCCCCCGGGCTATGGCTACACCTTC
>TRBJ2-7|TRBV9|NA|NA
CASSPALTVYYEQYF
TGTGCCAGCAGCCCCGCTTTGACAGTTTACTACGAGCAGTACTTC
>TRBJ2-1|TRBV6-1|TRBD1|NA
CASSWTGGNEQFF
TGTGCCAGCAGTTGGACAGGGGGCAATGAGCAGTTCTTC
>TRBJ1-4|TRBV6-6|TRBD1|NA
CASRDRDGEKLFF
TGTGCCAGCAGGGACAGGGACGGGGAAAAACTGTTTTTT
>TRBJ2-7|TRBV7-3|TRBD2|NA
CASSLMAGGTYEQYF
TGTGCCAGCAGTTTGATGGCGGGGGGAACCTACGAGCAGTACTTC
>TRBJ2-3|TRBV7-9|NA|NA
CASSQDQQDTQYF
TGTGCCAGCAGCCAAGACCAACAAGATACGCAGTATTTT
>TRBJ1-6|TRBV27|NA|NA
CASSLSNGNNSPLHF
TGTGCCAGCAGTTTATCCAATGGAAATAATTCACCCCTCCACTTT
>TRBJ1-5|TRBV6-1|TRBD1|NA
CASSSTGGAGQPQHF
TGTGCCAGCAGCTCGACAGGGGGCGCGGGACAGCCCCAGCATTTT
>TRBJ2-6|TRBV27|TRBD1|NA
CASSGQAGANVLTF
TGTGCCAGCAGTGGACAGGCTGGGGCCAACGTCCTGACTTTC
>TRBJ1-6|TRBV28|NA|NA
CASSYQNRVSNSPLHF
TGTGCCAGCAGTTACCAAAACAGGGTGAGCAATTCACCCCTCCACTTT
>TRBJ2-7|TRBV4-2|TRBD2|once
CASSQDPKTSGGAVQYF
TGTGCCAGCAGCCAAGATCCGAAGACTAGCGGGGGGGCCGTGCAGTACTTC
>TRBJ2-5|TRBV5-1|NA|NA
CASSFMAGDRETQYF
TGCGCCAGCAGCTTCATGGCTGGGGATAGAGAGACCCAGTACTTC
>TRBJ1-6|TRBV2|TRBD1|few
CASTWDSEGPLHF
TGTGCCAGCACCTGGGACAGCGAGGGACCCCTCCACTTT
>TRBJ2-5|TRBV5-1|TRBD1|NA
CASSLARTGEVEETQYF
TGCGCCAGCAGCTTGGCCCGGACAGGGGAGGTTGAAGAGACCCAGTACTTC
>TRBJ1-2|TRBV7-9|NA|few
CASSAGGHYGYTF
TGTGCCAGCAGCGCAGGAGGGCACTATGGCTACACCTTC
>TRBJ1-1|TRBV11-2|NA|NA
CASSWEKGLNTEAFF
TGTGCCAGCAGCTGGGAGAAGGGACTGAACACTGAAGCTTTCTTT
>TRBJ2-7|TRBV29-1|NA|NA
CSVETGSYEQYF
TGCAGCGTTGAAACTGGGTCCTACGAGCAGTACTTC
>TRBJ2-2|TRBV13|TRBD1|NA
CASTGQGVTGELFF
TGTGCCAGCACTGGACAGGGGGTGACCGGGGAGCTGTTTTTT
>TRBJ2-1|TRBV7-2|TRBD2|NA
CASSFTSGGLANEQFF
TGTGCCAGCAGCTTTACTAGCGGGGGGCTTGCAAATGAGCAGTTCTTC
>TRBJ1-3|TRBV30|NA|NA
CAWSTGGNTIYF
TGTGCCTGGAGTACAGGAGGAAACACCATATATTTT
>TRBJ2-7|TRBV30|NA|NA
CAWSGLSRYEQYF
TGTGCCTGGAGTGGGCTTTCTCGCTACGAGCAGTACTTC
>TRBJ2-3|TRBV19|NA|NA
CASSTRREPTDTQYF
TGTGCCAGTAGTACACGCAGGGAACCCACAGATACGCAGTATTTT
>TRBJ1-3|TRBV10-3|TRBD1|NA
CAISESIRGGQGNTIYF
TGTGCCATCAGTGAGTCGATTCGAGGGGGACAGGGAAACACCATATATTTT
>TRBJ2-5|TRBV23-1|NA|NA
CASSQFRGDNQETQYF
TGCGCCAGCAGTCAATTTAGGGGCGATAACCAAGAGACCCAGTACTTC
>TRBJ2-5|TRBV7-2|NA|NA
CASSLSGLETQYF
TGTGCCAGCAGCTTGTCTGGGCTGGAGACCCAGTACTTC
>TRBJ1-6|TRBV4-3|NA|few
CASSQAWQDNSPLHF
TGCGCCAGCAGCCAAGCTTGGCAGGACAATTCACCCCTCCACTTT
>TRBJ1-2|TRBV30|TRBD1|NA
CAWIQGAEGYTF
TGTGCCTGGATACAGGGGGCTGAGGGCTACACCTTC
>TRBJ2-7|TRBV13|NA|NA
CASSSLRDNSYEQYF
TGTGCCAGCAGCTCTCTAAGGGACAACTCCTACGAGCAGTACTTC
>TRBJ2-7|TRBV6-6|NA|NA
CASTPEGTYEQYF
TGTGCCAGCACCCCAGAGGGGACCTACGAGCAGTACTTC
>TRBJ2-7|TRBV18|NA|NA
CASSAGPILYEQYF
TGTGCCAGCTCAGCGGGACCCATACTCTACGAGCAGTACTTC
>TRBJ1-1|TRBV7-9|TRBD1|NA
CASSLYQGDTEAFF
TGTGCCAGCAGCTTATACCAGGGGGACACTGAAGCTTTCTTT
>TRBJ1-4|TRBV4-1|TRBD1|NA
CASSRTGGLANEKLFF
TGCGCCAGCAGCCGGACAGGAGGTTTAGCTAATGAAAAACTGTTTTTT
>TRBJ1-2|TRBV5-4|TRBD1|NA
CASSLIGGGGGGYTF
TGTGCCAGCAGCTTGATAGGAGGGGGCGGTGGCGGCTACACCTTC
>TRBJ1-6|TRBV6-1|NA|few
CASSVGKNSPLHF
TGTGCCAGCAGTGTGGGGAAGAATTCACCCCTCCACTTT
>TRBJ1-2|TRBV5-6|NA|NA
CASLSGIFNYGYTF
TGTGCCAGTCTCTCCGGCATCTTTAACTATGGCTACACCTTC
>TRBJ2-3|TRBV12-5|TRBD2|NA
CASGLASSGGLPSTDTQYF
TGTGCTAGTGGTTTGGCTTCCAGCGGGGGGCTTCCTAGCACAGATACGCAGTATTTT
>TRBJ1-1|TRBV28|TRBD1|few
CASSSTGTGSTEAFF
TGTGCCAGCAGTAGCACCGGGACAGGGAGTACTGAAGCTTTCTTT
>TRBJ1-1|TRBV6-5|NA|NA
CASSYSSHTEAFF
TGTGCCAGCAGTTACTCGAGCCACACTGAAGCTTTCTTT
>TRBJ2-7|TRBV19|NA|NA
CASSITGAPADEQYF
TGTGCCAGTAGTATCACCGGGGCCCCGGCGGACGAGCAGTACTTC
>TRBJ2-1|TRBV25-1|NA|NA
CASTGRDSSSSYNEQFF
TGTGCCAGCACCGGGAGGGACAGTTCAAGCTCCTACAATGAGCAGTTCTTC
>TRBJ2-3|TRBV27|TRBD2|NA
CASSLGGISTDTQYF
TGTGCCAGCAGTTTGGGGGGGATATCCACAGATACGCAGTATTTT
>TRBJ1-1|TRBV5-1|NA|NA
CASSPQGRENTEAFF
TGCGCCAGCAGCCCCCAAGGCAGGGAGAACACTGAAGCTTTCTTT
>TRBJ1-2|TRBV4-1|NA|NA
CASSQFLRGYANYGYTF
TGCGCCAGCAGCCAATTCCTAAGGGGATATGCTAACTATGGCTACACCTTC
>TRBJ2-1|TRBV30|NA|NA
CAWSWGANEQFF
TGTGCCTGGAGTTGGGGGGCGAATGAGCAGTTCTTC
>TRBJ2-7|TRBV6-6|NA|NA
CASTKTATNSYEQYF
TGTGCCAGCACCAAGACAGCAACAAACTCCTACGAGCAGTACTTC
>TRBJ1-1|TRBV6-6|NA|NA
CASSYGGASEAFF
TGTGCCAGCAGTTACGGCGGGGCCTCTGAAGCTTTCTTT
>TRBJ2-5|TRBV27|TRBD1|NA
CASSLRQGGRQETQYF
TGTGCCAGCAGTTTAAGACAGGGGGGTCGACAAGAGACCCAGTACTTC
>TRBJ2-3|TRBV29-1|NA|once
CSVAPTLDTQYF
TGCAGCGTTGCCCCGACATTGGATACGCAGTATTTT
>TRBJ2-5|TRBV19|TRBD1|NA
CASSIARTGPQQTQYF
TGTGCCAGTAGTATTGCGAGGACAGGGCCCCAGCAGACCCAGTACTTC
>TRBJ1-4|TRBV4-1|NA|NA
CASSQDRRGPNEKLFF
TGCGCCAGCAGCCAAGACCGCAGGGGACCTAATGAAAAACTGTTTTTT
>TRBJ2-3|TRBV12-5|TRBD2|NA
CASGRGLAGGFTDTQYF
TGTGCTAGTGGCCGAGGACTAGCGGGGGGGTTCACAGATACGCAGTATTTT
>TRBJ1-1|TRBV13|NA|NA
CASTIRWGTEAFF
TGTGCCAGCACCATTAGGTGGGGCACTGAAGCTTTCTTT